This T cell receptor (beta chain) was sequenced during a study of memory CD4+ T cells and cytomegalovirus serostatus. Across the study: This sample comes from healthy Belgian adults, 9 CMV seropositive, 24 seronegative. The study, taken as a whole, reports: Repertoires predicted CMV serostatus with median bootstrapped AUC of about 0.95.

A word on this clone: The antigen is not known.

Single viable CD3+CD4+CD8-CD45RO+ cells were sorted as the memory CD4+ T cells. This CDR3 comprises 13 residues. Per germline, CDR1 MNHNS and CDR2 SASEGT. With 6 bases removed from V and 6 bases from J, the gap between germline ends came to 12 bases. Produced via immunoSEQ multiplex PCR; TCRdb's table is partial and in-frame only. Of approximately 50,000 clones in the sample, roughly three quarters were seen once. The source is an adult in good health and CMV-seronegative. Sequenced input: memory CD4+ T cells from blood. V gene TRBV6-1 combines with J gene TRBJ2-4, with D tentatively TRBD1 (6 bases). DNA for the CDR3: TGTGCCAGCAGGATGGGGGCGGGAAACATTCAGTACTTC. This gives the protein CASRMGAGNIQYF.